These 25 T cell receptor beta chains were sequenced from one sample in a study of T cells after posttransplantation cyclophosphamide. Busulfan-fludarabine conditioning, marrow transplant, and cyclophosphamide on days +3 and +4 were administered. Sequencing used immunoSEQ multiplex PCR; TCRdb keeps in-frame clones, though not all of them. There are 2,500 to 3,000 clones in the sample, none observed a single time. The sequenced sample was PBMCs, obtained after allogeneic stem cell transplant with posttransplant cyclophosphamide. Source of these receptors: a male patient in his sixties or seventies who received an allogeneic stem cell transplant from a related donor and was CMV-positive. The graft donor may account for some of the T cells.

This clone has ten or more counts. This chain joins TRBV6-6 and TRBJ1-6, with a tentative D call TRBD1 (5 bases). CDR3 size: 13 residues. CDR1 is MNHNY and CDR2 is SVGAGI in the germline V gene (reference sequence). V lost 5 bases and J 6 bases, leaving 8 bases between the germline ends. The CDR3 sequence: CASSPDSNSPLHF. The CDR3, as DNA: TGTGCCAGCAGTCCCGACAGTAATTCACCCCTCCACTTT.

This clone has ten or more counts. V is TRBV7-2 and J is TRBJ2-3, with TRBD2 matching 8 bases. V lost 5 bases, J lost 4 bases, and 8 bases stayed unmatched. CDR1 is SGHTA, CDR2 FQGNSA, per germline. The CDR3 contains 15 residues. CDR3 amino acids: CASSGGGGRADTQYF. In DNA form, the CDR3 reads TGTGCCAGCAGCGGCGGCGGGGGGCGAGCAGATACGCAGTATTTT. The full variable domain, its missing parts supplied by reference TRBV7-2 and TRBJ2-3, is GAGVSQSPSNKVTEKGKDVELRCDPISGHTALYWYRQSLGQGLEFLIYFQGNSAPDKSGLPSDRFSAERTGGSVSTLTIQRTQQEDSAVYLCASSGGGGRADTQYFGPGTRLTVL.

By frequency in the sample, this clone is medium-sized. J is TRBJ2-3 and V is TRBV4-3, with 14 bases aligning to TRBD2. The CDR3 extends over 19 amino acids. V lost 0 bases to trimming and J lost 3 bases; unmatched junction nucleotides: 8. Per germline, CDR1 LGHNA and CDR2 YSLEER. The CDR3 here is CASSQETSGRALDTDTQYF. The CDR3 nucleotides read TGCGCCAGCAGCCAAGAGACTAGCGGGAGGGCCTTGGATACAGATACGCAGTATTTT.

In its sample, this clone was seen many times. The chain uses TRBV21-1 and TRBJ2-4; the table's D call, TRBD2, has no DNA check behind it. TRBV21-1 is a pseudogene segment. The CDR3 runs to 19 residues. CDR3 in amino acids: CASSGRYPPVHYYKNIQYF. In DNA, the CDR3 is TGTGCCAGCAGCGGCAGATACCCTCCAGTACACTATTACAAAAACATTCAGTACTTC.

This clone rates as medium-sized. The V call is TRBV19, the J call TRBJ1-6; a possible D gene is TRBD1 (5 bases). The germline V gene encodes CDR1 LNHDA and CDR2 SQIVND (reference sequence). CDR3 size: 15 residues. Trimming took off 6 bases at V and 9 bases at J, with 18 bases between the two ends. The CDR3 sequence: CASRIGGTAGSPLHF. In DNA form, the CDR3 reads TGTGCCAGTAGGATCGGGGGAACTGCGGGTTCACCCCTCCACTTT.

By proportion, this clone is medium-sized. The chain joins TRBV5-8 to TRBJ1-5; 7 nucleotides align to TRBD1. This CDR3 is built from 18 residues. J gave up 7 bases and V 0 bases, and 16 bases lay outside the gene matches. Per the germline V gene, CDR1 is SGHTS and CDR2 is YDEGEE. CDR3 in amino acids: CASSLVAGGPTRGQPQHF. The CDR3 DNA reads as TGTGCCAGCAGCTTGGTGGCAGGGGGGCCGACTAGAGGGCAGCCCCAGCATTTT.

This clone is labeled as medium-sized. The chain recombines TRBV2 with TRBJ1-1, with no clear D. Germline V CDR1 and CDR2: SNHLY, FYNNEI. The ends were cut back, 4 bases at V and 0 bases at J, with 9 bases in the middle. This CDR3 has 14 residues. The chain's CDR3 is CASSGRMVNTEAFF. The CDR3, as DNA: TGTGCCAGCAGTGGGAGGATGGTGAACACTGAAGCTTTCTTT.

By frequency in the sample, this clone is medium-sized. The V call is TRBV6-1, the J call TRBJ1-1, with TRBD1 matching 7 bases. The CDR3 has 14 residues. Germline V gene sequence: CDR1 MNHNS, CDR2 SASEGT. The J segment lost 4 bases and the V segment lost 4 bases, leaving 6 bases of the junction unmatched. CDR3 DNA: TGTGCCAGCAGTGTCAGGGGGACCCTCACTGAAGCTTTCTTT. This encodes CASSVRGTLTEAFF.

This clone has ten or more counts. The chain links TRBV21-1 to TRBJ2-5; the table assigns TRBD2, which was not confirmed against the DNA. TRBV21-1 is a listed pseudogene. The CDR3 consists of 10 residues. The CDR3 is CASKEPPGYF. CDR3 coding DNA: TGTGCCAGCAAAGAGCCTCCCGGGTACTTC.

In its sample, this clone is medium-sized. V and J are TRBV10-3 and TRBJ1-3; D remains ambiguous. The CDR3 has 13 residues. The germline V gene encodes CDR1 ENHRY and CDR2 SYGVKD. Trimming shortened V by 2 bases and J by 0 bases, and 2 bases separated the two germline ends. CDR3 protein: CAISEHSGNTIYF. The CDR3 bases are TGTGCCATCAGTGAGCACTCTGGAAACACCATATATTTT.

This clone is termed medium-sized. The rearrangement uses TRBV7-9 and TRBJ2-7, with 10 positions matching TRBD1. The CDR3 has 17 amino acids. Unmatched junction bases numbered 6, after V lost 1 base and J lost 0 bases. Germline CDR1 reads SEHNR; CDR2 reads FQNEAQ (reference sequence). For the CDR3, the DNA is TGTGCCAGCAGCTTAGTGGGGACAGGGGCCAGCTCCTACGAGCAGTACGTC. Amino acids: CASSLVGTGASSYEQYV.

This clone qualifies as medium-sized. The chain recombines TRBV4-1 with TRBJ2-1; D unresolved. Germline CDR1 and CDR2: MGHRA and YSYEKL. V was pared by 1 base and J by 6 bases, with 16 bases between. This CDR3 comprises 16 residues. CDR3 bases: TGCGCCAGCAGCCAAGCGGTAGTTCCACAGAGCAATGAGCAGTTCTTC. It is translated as CASSQAVVPQSNEQFF.

This clone qualifies as medium-sized. The rearrangement uses TRBV11-2 and TRBJ2-2, with D possibly matching TRBD1 (5 bases). The V and J ends lost 5 bases and 4 bases respectively, with 11 bases between them. The CDR3 runs 14 residues. Looked up from germline, CDR1 is SGHAT and CDR2 is FQNNGV. The CDR3 DNA sequence: TGTGCCAGCAGCCCCAGGGTGGGCACCGGGGAGCTGTTTTTT. It translates to CASSPRVGTGELFF.

By sample fraction, this clone is large. The CDR3 coding sequence is TGTGCCAGTAGTATGGAGCAGATCTACACCGGGGAGCTGTTTTTT. It encodes CASSMEQIYTGELFF. The rearrangement uses TRBV19 and TRBJ2-2, with D hard to call. The CDR3 contains 15 residues. CDR1 is LNHDA, CDR2 SQIVND, per germline (reference sequence). V lost 3 bases to trimming and J lost 3 bases, with 11 bases between them.

This clone was found many times. This chain joins TRBV7-2 and TRBJ2-3; TRBD2 matches at 8 bases. CDR3 length equals 15 residues. The J segment lost 5 bases and the V segment lost 5 bases, leaving 9 bases of the junction unmatched. The germline CDR1 and CDR2 sequences are SGHTA and FQGNSA. The CDR3 DNA follows: TGTGCCAGCAGCCTTCGCACTAGCGGTCAAGATACGCAGTATTTT. It specifies CASSLRTSGQDTQYF.

This clone is medium-sized (0.01 to 0.1%). This sequence joins TRBV28 and TRBJ1-1; no reliable D call. The CDR3 is 12 amino acids. Germline assignment: CDR1 MDHEN and CDR2 SYDVKM. Trimming removed 3 bases at V and 5 bases at J, with 7 bases between. The CDR3 nucleotides read TGTGCCAGCAGTTTCGTCGTGACTGAAGCTTTCTTT. Its protein product is CASSFVVTEAFF.

This clone was recorded at least ten times. The chain couples TRBV5-1 to TRBJ1-1; tentatively, D is TRBD1 (6 bases). Germline assignment: CDR1 SGHRS and CDR2 YFSETQ. Trimming cost V 0 bases and J 5 bases, with 14 bases left between them. The CDR3 consists of 15 residues. Written as DNA, the CDR3 is TGCGCCAGCAGCTTGGTCAACGGGGGGCGGACTGAAGCTTTCTTT. This gives the protein CASSLVNGGRTEAFF.

Sample share makes this clone medium-sized. The CDR3 is CASSQAGGRDEAFF. CDR3 DNA: TGTGCCAGCAGCCAAGCCGGGGGACGTGATGAAGCTTTCTTT. The rearrangement links TRBV4-2 to TRBJ1-1, with D possibly being TRBD1 (5 bases). The V gene lost 1 base and the J gene lost 7 bases, with 13 bases spanning the gap. Germline V gene sequence: CDR1 LGHNA, CDR2 YNFKEQ. This CDR3 is built from 14 residues.

This clone rates as medium-sized. The gene calls are TRBV6-5 and TRBJ1-3, with D uncertain. The length of the CDR3 is 15 residues. V lost 4 bases, J lost 0 bases, and 10 bases lay in between. The germline V gene encodes CDR1 MNHEY and CDR2 SVGAGI. CDR3 region: CASSSRGSSGNTIYF. Written as DNA, the CDR3 is TGTGCCAGCAGTTCACGAGGGAGCTCTGGAAACACCATATATTTT.

This clone was counted many times. It is unclear where the CDR3 begins or ends on the DNA, so no DNA is shown, and the CDR3 is as TCRdb lists it. CDR3 sequence reads: CASSFGEGTGTLGGELFF. This chain uses TRBV12-1 with TRBJ2-2; the D segment call TRBD1 is taken from the table without a DNA check. TRBV12-1 is described as a pseudogene. A total of 18 residues make up the CDR3, ends included.

This clone was seen repeatedly, ten times or more. V is TRBV9 and J is TRBJ1-4; D not resolved. Germline V gene lookup returns CDR1 SGDLS and CDR2 YYNGEE. V was clipped by 4 bases and J by 6 bases, with 13 bases between them. The CDR3 loop spans 14 amino acids. The CDR3 sequence is CASSPARGDEKLFF. The CDR3 nucleotides are TGTGCCAGCAGCCCCGCTAGAGGAGATGAAAAACTGTTTTTT.

This clone has at least ten counts. The CDR3 nucleotides read TGTGCCAGCAGTGGGGGCAGGGGGTTGAACTATGGCTACACCTTC. Its protein product is CASSGGRGLNYGYTF. The chain recombines TRBV6-1 with TRBJ1-2; 7 bases are shared with TRBD1. Germline trimming cut 4 bases from V and 2 bases from J; bases unmatched to any gene: 7. This CDR3 spans 15 amino acids. CDR1 and CDR2 from the germline V gene are MNHNS and SASEGT.

Within the sample, this clone is medium-sized. In DNA form, the CDR3 reads TGTGCCAGCAGTGGGCGGACTAGCGGGAGCGGCGAGCAGTACTTC. Translating it yields CASSGRTSGSGEQYF. The chain couples TRBV6-6 to TRBJ2-7, with 13 bases fitting TRBD2. Germline-derived CDR1 and CDR2 are MNHNY and SVGAGI (reference sequence). This CDR3 spans 15 amino acids. V gave up 5 bases and J gave up 6 bases; unmatched junction bases: 7.

There are many counts of this clone. The chain uses TRBV7-6 and TRBJ2-5, with 11 bases matching TRBD2. This CDR3 has 16 amino acids. Unmatched junction bases numbered 5, after V lost 0 bases and J lost 5 bases. Germline CDR1 and CDR2: SGHVS and FNYEAQ. The CDR3 DNA is TGTGCCAGCAGCTTAGCGACCAGACTAGCGGGGGAGACCCAGTACTTC. Amino acid sequence: CASSLATRLAGETQYF.

Ten or more counts support this clone. This chain uses TRBV7-3 with TRBJ2-3; 14 bases match TRBD2. Germline CDR1 reads SGHTA; CDR2 reads FQGTGA. V lost 2 bases, J lost 7 bases, and 14 bases stayed unmatched. This CDR3 region has 19 residues. CDR3 bases: TGTGCCAGCAGCTTAGATGATTCGAAGGGACTAGCGGGAGTAAATACGCAGTATTTT. This gives the protein CASSLDDSKGLAGVNTQYF.